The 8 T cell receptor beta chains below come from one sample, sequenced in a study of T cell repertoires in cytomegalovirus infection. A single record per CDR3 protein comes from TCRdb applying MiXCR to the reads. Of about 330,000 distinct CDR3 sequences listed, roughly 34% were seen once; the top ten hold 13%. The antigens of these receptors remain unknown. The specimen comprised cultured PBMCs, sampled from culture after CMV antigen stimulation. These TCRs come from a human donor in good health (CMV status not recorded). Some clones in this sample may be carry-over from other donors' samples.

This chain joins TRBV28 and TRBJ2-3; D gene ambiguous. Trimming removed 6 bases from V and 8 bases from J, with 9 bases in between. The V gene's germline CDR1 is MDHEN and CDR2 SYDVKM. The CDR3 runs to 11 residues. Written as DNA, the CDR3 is TGTGCCAGCAGCCCCACGGGTACGCAGTATTTT. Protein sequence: CASSPTGTQYF.

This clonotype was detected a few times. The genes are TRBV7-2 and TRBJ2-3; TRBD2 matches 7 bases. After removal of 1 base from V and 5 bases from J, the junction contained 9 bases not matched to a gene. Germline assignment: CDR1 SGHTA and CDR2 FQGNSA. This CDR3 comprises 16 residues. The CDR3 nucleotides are TGTGCCAGCAGCTTAGGCCCTGGCGGGAGAGGAGATACGCAGTATTTT. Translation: CASSLGPGGRGDTQYF.

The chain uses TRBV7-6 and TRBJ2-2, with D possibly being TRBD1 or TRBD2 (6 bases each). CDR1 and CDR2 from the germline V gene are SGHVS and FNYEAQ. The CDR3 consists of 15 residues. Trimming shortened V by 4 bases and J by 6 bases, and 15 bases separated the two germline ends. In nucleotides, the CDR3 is TGTGCCAGCAGCTCGACCCGGGGGCGCCCCGGGGAGCTGTTTTTT. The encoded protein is CASSSTRGRPGELFF.

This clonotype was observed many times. The CDR3 region is CASSLEAFSEQYV. The CDR3 DNA sequence: TGTGCCAGCAGCTTAGAGGCGTTTTCGGAGCAGTACGTC. The genes are TRBV7-2 and TRBJ2-7; D is undetermined. CDR1 is SGHTA and CDR2 is FQGNSA in the germline V gene. The V end was cut by 1 base, the J end by 7 bases, with 11 bases between. The CDR3 consists of 13 residues.

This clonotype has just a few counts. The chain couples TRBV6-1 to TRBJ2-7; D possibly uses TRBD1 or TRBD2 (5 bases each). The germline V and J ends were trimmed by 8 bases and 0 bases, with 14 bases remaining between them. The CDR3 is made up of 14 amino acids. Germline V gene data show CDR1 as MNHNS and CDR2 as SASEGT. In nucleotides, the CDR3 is TGTGCCAGCGCAGGGACCCATAACTCCTACGAGCAGTACTTC. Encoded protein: CASAGTHNSYEQYF.

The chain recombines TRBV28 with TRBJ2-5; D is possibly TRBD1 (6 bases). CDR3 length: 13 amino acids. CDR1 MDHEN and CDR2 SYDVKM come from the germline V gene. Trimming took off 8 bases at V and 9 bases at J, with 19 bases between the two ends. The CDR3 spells CASQGRGFESQYF. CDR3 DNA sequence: TGTGCCAGCCAGGGGCGAGGTTTTGAGTCCCAGTACTTC.

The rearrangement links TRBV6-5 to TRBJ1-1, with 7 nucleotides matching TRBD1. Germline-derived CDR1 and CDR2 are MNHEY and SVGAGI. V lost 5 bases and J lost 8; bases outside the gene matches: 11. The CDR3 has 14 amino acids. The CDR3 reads CASSPGQETPEAFF. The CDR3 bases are TGTGCCAGCAGTCCAGGACAGGAAACACCAGAAGCTTTCTTT.

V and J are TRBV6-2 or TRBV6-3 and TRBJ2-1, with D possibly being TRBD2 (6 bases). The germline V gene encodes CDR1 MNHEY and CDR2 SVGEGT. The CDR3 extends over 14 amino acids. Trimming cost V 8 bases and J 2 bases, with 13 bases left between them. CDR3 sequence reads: CASCSGGAYNEQFF. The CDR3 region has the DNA TGTGCCAGCTGCTCCGGGGGTGCCTACAATGAGCAGTTCTTC.